Following are 5 T cell receptor beta chains from one sample sequenced in a study of PD-L1 blockade in urothelial cancer. Time point defined: peripheral blood 6 weeks after treatment start. Assay: immunoSEQ multiplex PCR; the TCRdb copy retains only in-frame clones and omits some. The table has around 110,000 clones, roughly 89% seen once. Sequencing was performed on PBMCs, taken around atezolizumab (anti-PD-L1) treatment. The receptor set was obtained from a man in his fifties or sixties with urothelial cancer.

The chain joins TRBV5-1 to TRBJ1-6; D is unclear. The CDR3 extends over 17 amino acids. CDR1 is SGHRS, CDR2 YFSETQ, per germline. The V end lost 0 bases, the J end lost 8 bases, and 18 bases lay between the germline ends. The chain's CDR3 is CASSLVRGRAMDSPLHF. In nucleotides, the CDR3 is TGCGCCAGCAGCTTGGTCCGCGGGCGGGCGATGGATTCACCCCTCCACTTT.

V usage is TRBV6-5 and J usage is TRBJ2-5; TRBD2 aligns across 7 bases. Looked up from germline, CDR1 is MNHEY and CDR2 is SVGAGI. V was pared by 6 bases and J by 3 bases, with 4 bases of the junction left unmatched. The CDR3 spans 13 residues. CDR3 amino acids: CASRKAGKETQYF. The DNA for the CDR3 is TGTGCCAGCAGAAAAGCGGGGAAAGAGACCCAGTACTTC.

The chain joins TRBV5-1 to TRBJ2-7; 7 bases line up with TRBD1. Germline V gene data show CDR1 as SGHRS and CDR2 as YFSETQ. Trimming removed 2 bases from V and 2 bases from J; junction bases left unmatched: 1. The CDR3 runs 13 residues. CDR3 bases: TGCGCCAGCAGCTTTGACAGGGCCTACGAGCAGTACTTC. Translation: CASSFDRAYEQYF. The whole variable domain, remainder taken from reference TRBV5-1 and TRBJ2-7, is KAGVTQTPRYLIKTRGQQVTLSCSPISGHRSVSWYQQTPGQGLQFLFEYFSETQRNKGNFPGRFSGRQFSNSRSEMNVSTLELGDSALYLCASSFDRAYEQYFGPGTRLTVT.

This chain uses TRBV2 with TRBJ1-1, with no clear D. Germline V gene data show CDR1 as SNHLY and CDR2 as FYNNEI. Deletions cut 6 bases from V and 2 bases from J, with 19 bases between. The CDR3 length is 16 residues. The CDR3 DNA follows: TGTGCCAGCAGCGTCCTTTCGCACGGAGTTAACACTGAAGCTTTCTTT. It translates to CASSVLSHGVNTEAFF.

The chain employs TRBV11-2 and TRBJ1-2, with D unclear. Germline CDR1 is SGHAT and CDR2 is FQNNGV. V lost 5 bases and J 2 bases, leaving 21 bases between the germline ends. The CDR3 spans 17 residues. In DNA, the CDR3 is TGTGCCAGCAGCCCTGGTTCCGGGTTTGGAAGAAACTATGGCTACACCTTC. Encoded protein: CASSPGSGFGRNYGYTF.